Sequencing of this T cell receptor beta chain was carried out in a study of blood T cells in healthy people across ages. General study findings and limits: Any conclusive comparison of naive versus antigen-experienced cells was prevented by using unsorted PBMCs. Strong correlation linked observed beta diversity and percent naive T cells.

PBMCs, at least 6 million per sample, were isolated. Concerning this clonotype itself: Its antigen is unidentified.

Germline values: CDR1 ENHRY, CDR2 SYGVKD. V was clipped by 8 bases and J by 13 bases, with 12 bases between them. The CDR3 has 10 amino acids. Next came a second PCR, run for 7 to 11 cycles, which used a sample-barcoded 5' primer along with a J-beta primer mix. From the 5' RACE reads, TCRdb called clonotypes with MiXCR, one entry per CDR3 protein. Seen here are about 1,400,000 distinct CDR3 sequences, approximately 42% observed once, and the top ten hold approximately 7.9%. V is TRBV10-3 and J is TRBJ2-4; D remains unclear. The specimen sequenced was blood. The TCR originated in a woman between 18 and 30 years old in good health. As DNA, the CDR3 is TGTGCCATCGGTGCCTACAAGCAGTACTTC. Encoded protein: CAIGAYKQYF.